Listed here are 13 T cell receptor beta chains from one sample, sequenced in a study of PD-1 blockade in classical Hodgkin lymphoma. The assay was immunoSEQ multiplex PCR, and TCRdb's table has in-frame clones only and misses some. Here the sample spans about 46,000 clones, around 81% being singletons. Relapses following autologous stem cell transplantation were seen in all patients, with brentuximab vedotin exposure varying. The sequencing here drew on peripheral blood mononuclear cells (PBMCs), taken before the second cycle of nivolumab. The receptors stem from a human donor with classical Hodgkin lymphoma.

V gene TRBV11-2 combines with J gene TRBJ2-7; 7 nucleotides line up with TRBD1. With 5 bases clipped from V and 3 bases from J, the junction kept 10 bases outside the gene matches. This CDR3 comprises 15 residues. CDR1 is SGHAT and CDR2 is FQNNGV in the germline V gene. The CDR3 sequence: CASSLRTGRGYEQYF. Here the CDR3 DNA reads TGTGCCAGCAGCCTAAGGACAGGACGAGGCTACGAGCAGTACTTC.

This clone has only one observation. At the DNA level, this CDR3 is encoded by other sequences in the same sample as well. The CDR3 reads CASSYRGSYEQYF. In DNA form, the CDR3 reads TGTGCCAGCAGTTACCGGGGGTCCTACGAGCAGTACTTC. The chain links TRBV6-6 to TRBJ2-7; D possibly corresponds to TRBD2 (6 bases). V was trimmed by 2 bases and J by 1 base, leaving 6 bases between them. The germline V gene has CDR1 MNHNY and CDR2 SVGAGI (reference sequence). The CDR3 covers 13 residues.

The chain is built from TRBV19 and TRBJ2-1; 11 bases are a match to TRBD2. Trimming at V came to 4 bases and at J to 8 bases, leaving 10 bases not matched to a gene. From germline, CDR1 is LNHDA and CDR2 SQIVND (reference sequence). There are 16 residues in the CDR3. The CDR3 sequence: CASSTRLAGMLDEQFF. DNA of the CDR3: TGTGCCAGTAGTACCCGACTAGCGGGAATGCTGGATGAGCAGTTCTTC.

Here the CDR3 reads CASSPRQGNTEAFF. In DNA, the CDR3 is TGTGCCAGCAGTCCTCGACAGGGGAACACTGAAGCTTTCTTT. V usage is TRBV6-6 and J usage is TRBJ1-1; 7 nucleotides line up with TRBD1. The length of the CDR3 is 14 residues. Germline CDR1 is MNHNY and CDR2 is SVGAGI (reference sequence). The trim removed 5 bases at V and 1 base at J, leaving 4 bases unmatched.

V usage is TRBV9 and J usage is TRBJ1-1, with D perhaps TRBD1 (5 bases). V shed 2 bases and J shed 5 bases, with 13 bases lying between them. The CDR3 covers 14 residues. The germline gives CDR1 SGDLS, CDR2 YYNGEE. The CDR3 DNA is TGTGCCAGCAGCGTTGGGGAGGGACGGACTGAAGCTTTCTTT. Protein: CASSVGEGRTEAFF.

The V call is TRBV6-5, the J call TRBJ2-7; 7 bases align to TRBD2. The CDR3 totals 14 residues. The V gene end was trimmed by 2 bases and the J gene end by 3 bases; junction bases not matched to a gene: 4. Per germline, CDR1 MNHEY and CDR2 SVGAGI. The CDR3 DNA is TGTGCCAGCAGTTACGCCAGCGGGGTCTACGAGCAGTACTTC. It yields the protein CASSYASGVYEQYF.

This chain connects TRBV4-3 to TRBJ1-5; D is undetermined. Trimming removed 1 base from V and 0 bases from J, with 7 bases in between. The CDR3 runs to 15 residues. The germline V gene encodes CDR1 LGHNA and CDR2 YSLEER. This chain's CDR3 is CASSQVEGSNQPQHF. The CDR3 nucleotides are TGCGCCAGCAGCCAAGTGGAGGGTAGCAATCAGCCCCAGCATTTT.

Written as DNA, the CDR3 is TGCGCCAGCAGCCAAGTATTGACTAGCAAGGGTGGTGAGCAGTTCTTC. It encodes CASSQVLTSKGGEQFF. The chain joins TRBV4-1 to TRBJ2-1; 7 nucleotides align to TRBD2. Germline V gene lookup returns CDR1 MGHRA and CDR2 YSYEKL. The V and J ends lost 1 base and 9 bases, in that order; junction bases with no gene match: 12. This CDR3 contains 16 residues.

This clone showed up just once. The chain is built from TRBV4-2 and TRBJ1-2; D is possibly TRBD1 (5 bases). Germline V gene sequence: CDR1 LGHNA, CDR2 YNFKEQ. The CDR3 is 15 amino acids. The ends were cut back, 0 bases at V and 2 bases at J, with 10 bases in the middle. The CDR3 loop is CASSQESGANYGYTF. In DNA form, the CDR3 reads TGTGCCAGCAGCCAAGAATCCGGGGCCAACTATGGCTACACCTTC.

This chain connects TRBV13 to TRBJ2-5; no firm D call. Trimming removed 1 base at V and 3 bases at J, with 15 bases between. The CDR3 totals 16 residues. Germline CDR1 is PRHDT and CDR2 is FYEKMQ (reference sequence). CDR3 sequence reads: CASSLAEVYREETQYF. DNA of the CDR3: TGTGCCAGCAGCTTAGCCGAGGTTTATCGGGAAGAGACCCAGTACTTC.

The CDR3 bases are TGTGCCAGCAGCTTAGAAGGTGGGCTAGCGGTCCTCACCGGGGAGCTGTTTTTT. It translates to CASSLEGGLAVLTGELFF. V usage is TRBV7-2 and J usage is TRBJ2-2, with 7 positions matching TRBD2. The CDR3 has 18 amino acids. J gave up 4 bases and V 1 base, and 12 bases lay outside the gene matches. CDR1 is SGHTA and CDR2 is FQGNSA in the germline V gene.

This clone was seen just once. V is TRBV7-9 and J is TRBJ1-5; D gene unclear. Germline CDR1 SEHNR, CDR2 FQNEAQ (reference sequence). V was shortened by 1 base and J by 9 bases, with 10 bases between the two germline ends. The CDR3 has 13 residues. CDR3 region: CASSLGWLSPQHF. For the CDR3, the DNA is TGTGCCAGCAGCTTAGGTTGGTTGTCGCCCCAGCATTTT. The entire variable domain, with the rest obtained from reference TRBV7-9 and TRBJ1-5, is as follows: DTGVSQNPRHKITKRGQNVTFRCDPISEHNRLYWYRQTLGQGPEFLTYFQNEAQLEKSRLLSDRFSAERPKGSFSTLEIQRTEQGDSAMYLCASSLGWLSPQHFGDGTRLSIL.

This rearrangement joins TRBV5-1 to TRBJ2-7; D is possibly TRBD1 or TRBD2 (6 bases each). Trimming stripped 1 base from V and 5 bases from J, with 19 bases between. Germline loops: CDR1 SGHRS, CDR2 YFSETQ. The CDR3 covers 16 residues. DNA for the CDR3: TGCGCCAGCAGCTTGTTCGGGGGCGAATCAGCCGACGAGCAGTACTTC. Translation: CASSLFGGESADEQYF.